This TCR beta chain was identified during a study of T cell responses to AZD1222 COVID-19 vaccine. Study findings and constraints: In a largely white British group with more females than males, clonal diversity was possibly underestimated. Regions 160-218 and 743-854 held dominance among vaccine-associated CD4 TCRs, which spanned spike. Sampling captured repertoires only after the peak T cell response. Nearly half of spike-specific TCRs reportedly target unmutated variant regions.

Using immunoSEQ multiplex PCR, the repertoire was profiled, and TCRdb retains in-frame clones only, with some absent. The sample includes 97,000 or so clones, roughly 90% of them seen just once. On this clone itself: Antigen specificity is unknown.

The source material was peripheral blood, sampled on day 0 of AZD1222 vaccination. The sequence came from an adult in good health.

The CDR3 DNA follows: TGTGCCAGCAGCTTAAAAGGCGGGGGCGGCAGGCTTGAGCAGTTCTTC. It encodes CASSLKGGGGRLEQFF. The chain employs TRBV7-3 and TRBJ2-1, with D maybe TRBD2 (7 bases). The CDR3 extends over 16 amino acids. Germline CDR1 and CDR2: SGHTA and FQGTGA. Deletions cut 1 base from V and 9 bases from J, with 19 bases between.